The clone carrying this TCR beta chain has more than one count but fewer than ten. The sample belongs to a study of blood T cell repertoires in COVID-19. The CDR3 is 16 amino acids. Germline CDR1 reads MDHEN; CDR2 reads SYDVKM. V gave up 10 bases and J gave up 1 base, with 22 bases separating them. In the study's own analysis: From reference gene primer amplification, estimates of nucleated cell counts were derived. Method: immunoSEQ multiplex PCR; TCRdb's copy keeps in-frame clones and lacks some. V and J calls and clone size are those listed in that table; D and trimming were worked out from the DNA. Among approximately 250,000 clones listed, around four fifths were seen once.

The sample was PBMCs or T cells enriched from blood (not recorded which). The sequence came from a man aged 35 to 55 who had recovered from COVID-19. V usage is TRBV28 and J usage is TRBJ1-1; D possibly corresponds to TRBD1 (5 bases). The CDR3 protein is CANAPSDSRGNTEAFF. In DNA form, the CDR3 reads TGTGCCAACGCCCCCTCTGACAGTCGCGGGAACACTGAAGCTTTCTTT.